This T cell receptor (beta chain) originates from a study of cytomegalovirus exposure and HLA in healthy donors. Across the whole study: Per a later analysis, the 550 to 850 first-cohort and some 110 validation repertoires shared one platform.

Study observations and caveats: One later analysis, an examination of the 90 to 150 validation repertoires, found that first-cohort TCR clusters tended to co-occur in them. Diagnosis of cytomegalovirus status made by the classifier reportedly showed high specificity and sensitivity. It was about 180 TCR beta chains that were listed as cytomegalovirus-associated.

Sequencing used immunoSEQ multiplex PCR; TCRdb keeps in-frame clones, though not all of them. Of some 250,000 clones in the sample, 70% to 90% were seen once. A remark on this clone: As yet, its antigen is unknown.

V was pared by 6 bases and J by 2 bases, with 13 bases between. The CDR3 consists of 14 residues. Looked up from germline, CDR1 is SEHNR and CDR2 is FQNEAQ (reference sequence). Sequencing input: PBMCs. The receptor comes from a woman aged 30 to 39 in good health and CMV-seropositive. The chain is built from TRBV7-9 and TRBJ1-1, with a tentative D call TRBD1 (5 bases). The CDR3 sequence is CASSLTVPNTEAFF. The CDR3 DNA is TGTGCCAGCAGTCTGACAGTTCCTAACACTGAAGCTTTCTTT.